This T cell receptor (beta chain) was captured in a study of T-cell memory formation after mild COVID-19. This clonotype has just a few counts. The antigen remains undetermined. Broader study findings: The pre-infection memory compartment contained some responding clones, suggesting cross-reactive memory joined. SARS-CoV-2 specificity of second-wave clones peaking day 37 was unconfirmed. Later expanders leaned CD4+, whereas day 15 to 85 contracting clones were balanced CD4/CD8.

TCR alpha and TCR beta cDNA libraries carrying sample barcodes and UMIs were produced by 5'RACE using constant-segment primers. One entry per CDR3 protein results from TCRdb running MiXCR on the 5' RACE reads. The data hold about 82,000 distinct CDR3 sequences, with 9.5% to 15% observed a single time. Germline CDR1 reads SEHNR; CDR2 reads FQNEAQ (reference sequence). Trimming took off 5 bases at V and 11 bases at J, with 19 bases between the two ends. The length of the CDR3 is 13 residues. This sequence joins TRBV7-9 and TRBJ2-7; the D gene is possibly TRBD1 (6 bases). The sample taken for sequencing was PBMCs or a T cell subset sorted from them (not recorded which). The sequence came from a young man who had mild COVID-19 (a few samples of this study predate the infection). Cell type and time point are not known. CDR3 region: CASSPPGPEGEYF. The CDR3 region has the DNA TGTGCCAGCAGCCCCCCCGGACCCGAGGGGGAGTACTTC.